This T cell receptor (beta chain) originates from a study of T-cell memory formation after mild COVID-19 (dated by TCRdb to about 2021). Broadly, across the study: Most TCR sequence clusters were specific to one of the two donors. In a couple of donors, T-cell clones that expanded and contracted after mild COVID-19 were tracked by sequencing TCRalpha and TCRbeta repertoires over time. Two young, previously healthy adult volunteers, one female and one male, were included in the cohort.

The V and J ends are trimmed by 7 bases and 0 bases, leaving 14 bases between them. The germline V gene (reference sequence) yields LNHNV for CDR1 and YYDKDF for CDR2. Including cysteine and phenylalanine, the CDR3 has 15 amino acids. The read is trimmed to its CDR3 DNA, 45 bases read in frame from base 1. In this sample, this clonotype turned up a few times. Its antigen has not been determined. Per-nucleotide qualities are absent, and no much larger clonotype sits a single base away. Ficoll-Paque density gradient centrifugation was the method used to isolate PBMCs. TCRdb lists the instrument as Illumina NovaSeq 6000. Using 5'RACE with constant-segment primers, TCRalpha and TCRbeta cDNA libraries were constructed, with sample barcodes and unique molecular identifiers added in the process. RNA was extracted from every sample with Trizol reagent. Library amplification was performed in two PCR steps, and a second sample barcode and Illumina TruSeq adapters were introduced in the second step. Libraries were sequenced on an Illumina NovaSeq with 2 x 150 bp paired-end reads. Per the source publication's procedure: Demultiplexing of reads and collapsing into UMI-guided consensus sequences were performed with migec v1.2.7. Using mixcr v2.1.11, UMI consensuses were aligned to TRA and TRB V and J templates and then assembled into clonotypes. Expanded or contracted clonotypes were those called significant by both edgeR and NoisET, with noise models trained on biological replicates. For edgeR calls, the cutoffs were a false discovery rate-adjusted p below 0.01 and a log2 fold-change threshold of 1. As an exploratory analysis of dynamics, max-normalized trajectories of the 1000 most abundant clonotypes were examined with PCA combined with hierarchical clustering. Separately sequenced CD4+ and CD8+ repertoires were used to assign a CD4 or CD8 phenotype to each responding clone. TCRdb passed the public sequencing reads through fastp at Q25 and MiXCR, retaining productive beta sequences. Each entry is one CDR3 protein sequence, shown with its most common DNA and genes. These V and J calls are TCRdb output, not the study's own analysis. This sample gives some 86,000 distinct CDR3 sequences in total; roughly 25% of them show up just once. The top ten clonotypes cover under 45% of the sample.

The full study reports these points: Some responding clones were detected in pre-infection memory, suggesting pre-existing cross-reactive memory T cells joined the SARS-CoV-2 response. Only a couple of mild cases were covered in the study, and larger cohorts including severe cases with pre-infection samples were considered necessary. Contracting CD4+ clones turned up mainly in the CM and EM memory subsets, whereas EMRA was where CD8+ clones were enriched. Clones that contracted from day 15 to 85 showed balanced CD4/CD8 phenotypes, whereas a second wave of clones that expanded from day 15 to 37 leaned towards CD4+. SARS-CoV-2 specificity of the second-wave clones peaking on day 37 was not confirmed.

The source material was PBMCs or a T cell subset sorted from them (not recorded which). This chain is built from TRBV15 and TRBJ2-3; matching of 5 bases hints at TRBD1 as the D gene. The sequence derives from a man between 18 and 35 years old who had mild COVID-19 (a few samples of this study predate the infection). The sample titles of this study are shuffled in the database, so cell type and time point are left out; the donor was told from shared clones. The sequenced DNA is TGTGCCACCACCTTGGCAGGGCCTAGCACAGATACGCAGTATTTT. It translates to CATTLAGPSTDTQYF.